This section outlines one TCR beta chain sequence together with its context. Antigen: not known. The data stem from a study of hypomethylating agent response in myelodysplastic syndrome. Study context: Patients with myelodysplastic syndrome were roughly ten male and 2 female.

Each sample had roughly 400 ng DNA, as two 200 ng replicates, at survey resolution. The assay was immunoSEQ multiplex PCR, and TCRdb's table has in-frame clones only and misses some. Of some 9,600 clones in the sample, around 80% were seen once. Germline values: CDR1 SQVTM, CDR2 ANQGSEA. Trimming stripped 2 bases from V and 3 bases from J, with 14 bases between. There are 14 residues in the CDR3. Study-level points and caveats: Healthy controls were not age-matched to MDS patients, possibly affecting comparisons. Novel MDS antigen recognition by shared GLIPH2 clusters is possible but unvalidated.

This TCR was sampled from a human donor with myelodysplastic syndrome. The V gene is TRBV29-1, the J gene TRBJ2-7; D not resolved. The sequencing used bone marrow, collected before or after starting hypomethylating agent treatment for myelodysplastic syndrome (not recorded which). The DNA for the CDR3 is TGCAGCGTTGAATCCGACGGGCAGAACTACGAGCAGTACTTC. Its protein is CSVESDGQNYEQYF.